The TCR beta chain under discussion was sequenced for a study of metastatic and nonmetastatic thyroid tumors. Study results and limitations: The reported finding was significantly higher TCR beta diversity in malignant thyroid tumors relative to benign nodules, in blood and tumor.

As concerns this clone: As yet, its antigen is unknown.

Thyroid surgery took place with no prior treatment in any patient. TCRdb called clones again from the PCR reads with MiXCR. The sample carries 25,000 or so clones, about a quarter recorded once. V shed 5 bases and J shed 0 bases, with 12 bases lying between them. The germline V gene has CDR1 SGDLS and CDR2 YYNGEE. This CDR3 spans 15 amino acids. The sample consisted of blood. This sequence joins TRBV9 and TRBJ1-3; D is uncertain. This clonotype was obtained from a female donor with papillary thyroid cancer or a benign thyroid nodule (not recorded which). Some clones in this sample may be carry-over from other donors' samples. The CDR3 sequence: CASSFAGVSGNTIYF. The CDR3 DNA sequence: TGTGCCAGCAGTTTCGCAGGCGTCTCTGGAAACACCATATATTTT.